This TCR beta chain was found in a study of blood T cell repertoires in COVID-19. Across the whole study: Researchers got acute and convalescent COVID-19 samples from the United States, Italy and Spain. PBMCs, B-cell-depleted T cells, or T cells were the source of the cDNA or gDNA that made up the material.

The V gene's germline CDR1 is SGHVS and CDR2 FQNEAQ. The CDR3 runs to 17 residues. V lost 1 base to trimming and J lost 2 bases; unmatched junction nucleotides: 10. Assignments of participants to cohorts depended upon their own reported clinical history. Per the study methods: Nucleated cell counts were estimated from reference gene primer amplification. Repertoires were generated with immunoSEQ multiplex PCR, while TCRdb's copy carries only in-frame clones and drops some. The DNA gave D and trimming, while V, J and clone size come from that table. This table has a few hundred thousand clones, 90% to 95% appearing once. This clone was observed a single time.

The receptor comes from a human donor in a cohort exposed to, infected with or recovered from COVID-19 (not recorded which). The donor label of this sample is uncertain. The chain links TRBV7-8 to TRBJ2-5, with 7 bases matching TRBD1. Sequencing used PBMCs or T cells enriched from blood (not recorded which). The CDR3 sequence: CASSLGGLRDRQETQYF. CDR3 bases: TGTGCCAGCAGCTTAGGGGGCCTCCGGGACAGACAAGAGACCCAGTACTTC.